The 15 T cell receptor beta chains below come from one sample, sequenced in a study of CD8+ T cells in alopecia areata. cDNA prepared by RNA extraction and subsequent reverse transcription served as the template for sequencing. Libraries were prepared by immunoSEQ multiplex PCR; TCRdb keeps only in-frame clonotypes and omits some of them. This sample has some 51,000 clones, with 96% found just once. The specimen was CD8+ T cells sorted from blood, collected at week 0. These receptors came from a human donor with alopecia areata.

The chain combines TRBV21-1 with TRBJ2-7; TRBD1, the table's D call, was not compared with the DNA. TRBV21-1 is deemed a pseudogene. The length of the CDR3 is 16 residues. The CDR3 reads CASSKARDREAYEQYF. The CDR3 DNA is TGTGCCAGCAGCAAAGCAAGGGACAGGGAGGCCTACGAGCAGTACTTC.

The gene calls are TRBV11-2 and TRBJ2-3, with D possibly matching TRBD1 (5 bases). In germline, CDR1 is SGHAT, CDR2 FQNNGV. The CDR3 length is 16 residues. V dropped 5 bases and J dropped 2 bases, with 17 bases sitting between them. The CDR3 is CASSPHGHSNTDTQYF. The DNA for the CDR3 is TGTGCCAGCAGCCCTCACGGACATTCAAACACAGATACGCAGTATTTT.

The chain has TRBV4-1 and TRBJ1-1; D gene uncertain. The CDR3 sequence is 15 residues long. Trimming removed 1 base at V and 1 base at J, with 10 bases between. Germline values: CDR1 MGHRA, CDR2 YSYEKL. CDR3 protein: CASSQGTLSNTEAFF. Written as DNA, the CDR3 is TGCGCCAGCAGCCAAGGGACCCTTTCGAACACTGAAGCTTTCTTT.

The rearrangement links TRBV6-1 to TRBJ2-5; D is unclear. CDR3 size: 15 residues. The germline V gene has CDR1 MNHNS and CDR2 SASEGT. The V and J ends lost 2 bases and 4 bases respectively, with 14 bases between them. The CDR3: CASSEWQQWRETQYF. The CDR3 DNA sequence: TGTGCCAGCAGTGAATGGCAGCAATGGAGAGAGACCCAGTACTTC.

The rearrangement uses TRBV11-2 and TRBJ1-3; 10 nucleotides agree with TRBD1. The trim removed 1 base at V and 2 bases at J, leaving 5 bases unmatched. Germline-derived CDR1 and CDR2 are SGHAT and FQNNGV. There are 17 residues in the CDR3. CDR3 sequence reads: CASSLARDRGPGNTIYF. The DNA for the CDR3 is TGTGCCAGCAGCTTAGCCCGAGACAGGGGGCCTGGAAACACCATATATTTT.

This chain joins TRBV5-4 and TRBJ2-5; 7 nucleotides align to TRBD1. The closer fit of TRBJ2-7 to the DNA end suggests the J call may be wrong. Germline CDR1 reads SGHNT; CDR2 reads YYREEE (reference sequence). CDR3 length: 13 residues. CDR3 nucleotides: TGTGCCAGCAGCTTAACAGGGGCGGCCGAGCAGTACTTC. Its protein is CASSLTGAAEQYF.

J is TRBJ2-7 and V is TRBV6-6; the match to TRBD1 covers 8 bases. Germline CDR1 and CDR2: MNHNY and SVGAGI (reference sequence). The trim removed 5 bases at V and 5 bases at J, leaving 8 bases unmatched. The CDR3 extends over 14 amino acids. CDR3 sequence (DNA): TGTGCCAGCAGTGATGGGTCAGGGGGCAACGAGCAGTACTTC. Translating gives CASSDGSGGNEQYF.

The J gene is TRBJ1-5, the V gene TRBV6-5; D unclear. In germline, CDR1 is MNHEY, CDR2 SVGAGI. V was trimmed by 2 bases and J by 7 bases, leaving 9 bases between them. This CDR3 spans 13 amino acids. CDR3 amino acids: CASSYGWGQPQHF. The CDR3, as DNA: TGTGCCAGCAGTTACGGGTGGGGACAGCCCCAGCATTTT.

CDR3 amino acids: CASRSTSSGPEETQYF. CDR3 DNA: TGTGCCAGCAGGTCTACTAGCTCTGGCCCGGAAGAGACCCAGTACTTC. The chain uses TRBV13 and TRBJ2-5, with D tentatively TRBD2 (6 bases). The CDR3 contains 16 residues. V lost 6 bases and J lost 3, with 20 bases in between. Germline values: CDR1 PRHDT, CDR2 FYEKMQ (reference sequence).

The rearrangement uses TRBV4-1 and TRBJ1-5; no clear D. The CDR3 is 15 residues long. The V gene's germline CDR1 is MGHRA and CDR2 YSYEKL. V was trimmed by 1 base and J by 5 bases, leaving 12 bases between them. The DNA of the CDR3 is TGCGCCAGCAGCCAAGTGGACCGGTTGGATCAGCCCCAGCATTTT. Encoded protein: CASSQVDRLDQPQHF.

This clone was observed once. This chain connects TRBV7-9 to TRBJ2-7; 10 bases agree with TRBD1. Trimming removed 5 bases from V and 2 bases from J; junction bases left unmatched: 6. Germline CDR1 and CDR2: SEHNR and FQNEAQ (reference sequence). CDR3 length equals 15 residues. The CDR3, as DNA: TGTGCCAGCAGCGCCTGGGACAGGGGAGCCTACGAGCAGTACTTC. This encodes CASSAWDRGAYEQYF.

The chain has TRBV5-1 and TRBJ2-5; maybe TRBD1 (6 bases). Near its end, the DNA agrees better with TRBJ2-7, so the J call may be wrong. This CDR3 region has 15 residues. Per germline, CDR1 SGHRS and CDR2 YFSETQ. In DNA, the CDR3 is TGCGCCAGCAGCTTGGGCGCCGGGACAAACTACGAGCAGTACTTC. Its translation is CASSLGAGTNYEQYF.

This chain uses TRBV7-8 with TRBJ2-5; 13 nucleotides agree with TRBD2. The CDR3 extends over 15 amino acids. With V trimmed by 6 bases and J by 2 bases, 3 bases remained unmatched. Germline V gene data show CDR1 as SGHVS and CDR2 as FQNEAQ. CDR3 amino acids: CASRGTSGVQETQYF. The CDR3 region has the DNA TGTGCCAGCAGGGGGACTAGCGGGGTGCAAGAGACCCAGTACTTC.

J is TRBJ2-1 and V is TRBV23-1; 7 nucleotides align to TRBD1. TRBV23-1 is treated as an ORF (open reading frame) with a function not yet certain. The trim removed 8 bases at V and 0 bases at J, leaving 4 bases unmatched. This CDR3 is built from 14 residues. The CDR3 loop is CASDRVSSYNEQFF. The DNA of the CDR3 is TGCGCCAGCGACAGGGTCAGCTCCTACAATGAGCAGTTCTTC.

The CDR3 protein is CASTPRGTAEYNEQFF. In nucleotides, the CDR3 is TGTGCCAGCACACCCCGCGGGACAGCGGAATACAATGAGCAGTTCTTC. The V call is TRBV6-6, the J call TRBJ2-1; tentatively, D is TRBD1 (7 bases). This CDR3 is built from 16 residues. V shed 7 bases and J shed 4 bases, with 20 bases lying between them. CDR1 is MNHNY and CDR2 is SVGAGI in the germline V gene (reference sequence).